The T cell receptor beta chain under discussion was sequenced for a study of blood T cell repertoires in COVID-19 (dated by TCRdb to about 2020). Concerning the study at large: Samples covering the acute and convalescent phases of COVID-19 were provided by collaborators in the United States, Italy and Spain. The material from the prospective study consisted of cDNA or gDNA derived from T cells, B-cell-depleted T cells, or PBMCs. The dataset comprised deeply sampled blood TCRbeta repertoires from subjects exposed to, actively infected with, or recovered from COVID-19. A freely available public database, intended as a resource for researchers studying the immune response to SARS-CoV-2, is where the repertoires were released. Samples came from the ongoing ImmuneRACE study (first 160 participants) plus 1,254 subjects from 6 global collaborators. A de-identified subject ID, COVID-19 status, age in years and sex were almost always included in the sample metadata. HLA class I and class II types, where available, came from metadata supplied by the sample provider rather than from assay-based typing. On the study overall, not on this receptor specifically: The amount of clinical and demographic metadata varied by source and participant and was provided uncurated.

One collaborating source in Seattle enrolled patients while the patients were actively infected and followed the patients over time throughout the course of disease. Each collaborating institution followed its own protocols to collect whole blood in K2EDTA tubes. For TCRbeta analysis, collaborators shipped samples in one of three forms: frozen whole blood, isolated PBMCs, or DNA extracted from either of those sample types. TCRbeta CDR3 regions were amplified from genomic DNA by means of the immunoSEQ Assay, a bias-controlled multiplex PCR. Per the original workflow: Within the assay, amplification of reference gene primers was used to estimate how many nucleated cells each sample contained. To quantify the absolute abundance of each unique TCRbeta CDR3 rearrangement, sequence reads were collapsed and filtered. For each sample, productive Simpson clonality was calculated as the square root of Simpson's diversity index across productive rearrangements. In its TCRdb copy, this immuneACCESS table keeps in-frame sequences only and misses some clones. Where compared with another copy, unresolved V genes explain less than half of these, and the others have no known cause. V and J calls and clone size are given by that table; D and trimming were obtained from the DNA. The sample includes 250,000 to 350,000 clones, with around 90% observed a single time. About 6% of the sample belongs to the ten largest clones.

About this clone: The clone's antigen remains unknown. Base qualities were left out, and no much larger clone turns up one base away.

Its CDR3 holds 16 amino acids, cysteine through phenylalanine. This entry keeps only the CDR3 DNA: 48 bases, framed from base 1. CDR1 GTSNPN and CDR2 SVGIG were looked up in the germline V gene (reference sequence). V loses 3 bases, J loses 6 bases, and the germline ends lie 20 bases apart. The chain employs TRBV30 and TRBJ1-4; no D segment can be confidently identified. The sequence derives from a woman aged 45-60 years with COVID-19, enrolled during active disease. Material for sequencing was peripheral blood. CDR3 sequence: CAWRGGSLTPHEKLFF. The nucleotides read TGTGCCTGGAGAGGAGGGTCCCTAACCCCTCATGAAAAACTGTTTTTT.